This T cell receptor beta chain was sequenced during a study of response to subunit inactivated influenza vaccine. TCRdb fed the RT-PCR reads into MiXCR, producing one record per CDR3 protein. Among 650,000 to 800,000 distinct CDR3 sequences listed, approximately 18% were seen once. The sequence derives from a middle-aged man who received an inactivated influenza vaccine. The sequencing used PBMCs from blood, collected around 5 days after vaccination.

CDR3 sequence reads: CASSRRQGPGEQYF. CDR3 DNA: TGCGCCAGCAGCCGGAGACAGGGCCCAGGCGAGCAGTACTTC. This chain uses TRBV5-1 with TRBJ2-7; TRBD1 agrees at 7 bases. The V gene's germline CDR1 is SGHRS and CDR2 YFSETQ. V dropped 4 bases and J dropped 6; count of bases not matched to a gene: 10. The CDR3 loop spans 14 amino acids.